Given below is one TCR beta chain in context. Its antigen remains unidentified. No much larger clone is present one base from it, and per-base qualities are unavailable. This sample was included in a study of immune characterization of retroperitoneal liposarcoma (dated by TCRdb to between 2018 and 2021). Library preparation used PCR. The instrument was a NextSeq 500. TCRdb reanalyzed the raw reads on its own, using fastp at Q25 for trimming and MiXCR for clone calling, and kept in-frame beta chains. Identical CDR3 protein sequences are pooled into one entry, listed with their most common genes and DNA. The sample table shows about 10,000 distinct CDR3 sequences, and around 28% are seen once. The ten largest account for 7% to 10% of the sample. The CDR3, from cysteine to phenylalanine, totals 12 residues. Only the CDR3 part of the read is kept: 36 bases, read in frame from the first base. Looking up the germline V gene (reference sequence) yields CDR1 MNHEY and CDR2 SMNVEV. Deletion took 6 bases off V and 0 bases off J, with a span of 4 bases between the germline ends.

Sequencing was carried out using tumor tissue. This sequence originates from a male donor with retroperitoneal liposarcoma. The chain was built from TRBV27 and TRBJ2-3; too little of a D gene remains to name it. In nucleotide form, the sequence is TGTGCCAGCAGGTCTAGCACAGATACGCAGTATTTT. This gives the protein CASRSSTDTQYF.